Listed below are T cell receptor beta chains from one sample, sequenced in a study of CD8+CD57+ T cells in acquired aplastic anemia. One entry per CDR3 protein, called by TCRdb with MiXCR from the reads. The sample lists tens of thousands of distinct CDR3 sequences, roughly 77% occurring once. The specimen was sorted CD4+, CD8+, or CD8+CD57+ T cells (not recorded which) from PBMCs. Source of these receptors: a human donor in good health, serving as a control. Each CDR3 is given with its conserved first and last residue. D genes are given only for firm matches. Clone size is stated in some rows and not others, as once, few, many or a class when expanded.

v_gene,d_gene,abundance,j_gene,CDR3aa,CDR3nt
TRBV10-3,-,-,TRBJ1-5,CVIGLGANQPQHF,TGTGTCATCGGGTTGGGCGCGAATCAGCCCCAGCATTTT
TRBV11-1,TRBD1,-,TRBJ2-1,CASSLGLGTAYNEQFF,TGTGCCAGCAGCTTAGGCTTAGGGACAGCTTACAATGAGCAGTTCTTC
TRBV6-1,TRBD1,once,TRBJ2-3,CASSGDRDGGTDTQYF,TGTGCCAGCAGTGGGGACAGGGATGGGGGCACAGATACGCAGTATTTT
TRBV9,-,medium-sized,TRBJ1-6,CASSGGSYNSPLHF,TGTGCCAGCAGCGGGGGGAGTTATAATTCACCCCTCCACTTT
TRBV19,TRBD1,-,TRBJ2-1,CATSTGTGNLYNEQFF,TGTGCCACTTCCACCGGGACAGGCAACCTATACAATGAGCAGTTCTTC
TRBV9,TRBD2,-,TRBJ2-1,CASSLEASGYNEQFF,TGCGCCAGCAGCTTGGAAGCTAGCGGTTACAATGAGCAGTTCTTC
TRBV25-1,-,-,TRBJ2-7,CASASGASYEQYF,TGTGCCAGCGCAAGTGGGGCTTCCTACGAGCAGTACTTC
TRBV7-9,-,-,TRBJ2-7,CASSHAGSHEQYF,TGTGCCAGCAGCCACGCAGGGTCCCACGAGCAGTACTTC
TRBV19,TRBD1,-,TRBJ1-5,CATGQGQGQPQHF,TGTGCCACAGGACAGGGACAAGGTCAGCCCCAGCATTTT
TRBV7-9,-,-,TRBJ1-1,CASSLERGAFF,TGTGCCAGCAGCTTAGAAAGAGGGGCTTTCTTT
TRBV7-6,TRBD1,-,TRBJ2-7,CASSLGQGLYEQYF,TGTGCCAGCAGCCTGGGACAGGGGCTCTACGAGCAGTACTTC
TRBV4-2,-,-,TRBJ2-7,CASGRDTDFYEQYF,TGTGCCAGCGGCAGAGACACGGACTTCTACGAGCAGTACTTC
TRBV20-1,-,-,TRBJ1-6,CSARDQGRDSPLHF,TGCAGTGCTAGGGATCAGGGTCGTGATTCACCCCTCCACTTT
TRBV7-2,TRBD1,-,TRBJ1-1,CASGWAGGTEAFF,TGTGCCAGCGGCTGGGCAGGGGGGACCGAAGCTTTCTTT
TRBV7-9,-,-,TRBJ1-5,CASSVSNQPQHF,TGTGCCAGCAGTGTTAGCAATCAGCCCCAGCATTTT
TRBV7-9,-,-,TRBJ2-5,CASRLRGPEETQYF,TGTGCCAGCAGACTCCGGGGGCCTGAAGAGACCCAGTACTTC
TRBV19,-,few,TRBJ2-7,CASSSSYEQYF,TGTGCCAGTTCGTCTAGCTACGAGCAGTACTTC
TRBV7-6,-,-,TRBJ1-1,CASSLTGLNTEAFF,TGTGCCAGCAGCTTAACAGGGCTGAACACTGAAGCTTTCTTT
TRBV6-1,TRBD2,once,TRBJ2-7,CASSQARGLAGDYEQYF,TGTGCCAGCAGCCAAGCTAGGGGACTAGCGGGGGACTACGAGCAGTACTTC
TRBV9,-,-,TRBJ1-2,CASSFNREGNYGYTF,TGTGCCAGCAGTTTCAACAGGGAAGGGAATTATGGCTACACCTTC
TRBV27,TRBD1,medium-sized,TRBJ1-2,CASSLSVSGGDGYTF,TGTGCCAGCAGTTTATCGGTATCAGGGGGAGATGGCTACACCTTC
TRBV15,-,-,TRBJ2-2,CATSVGNTGELFF,TGTGCCACCAGCGTAGGGAACACCGGGGAGCTGTTTTTT
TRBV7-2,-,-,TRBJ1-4,CASSLEREKLFF,TGTGCCAGCAGCTTAGAACGGGAAAAACTGTTTTTT
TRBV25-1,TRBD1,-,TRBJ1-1,CASTPGQGRTEAFF,TGTGCCAGCACCCCAGGACAGGGAAGAACTGAAGCTTTCTTT
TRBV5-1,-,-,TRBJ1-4,CASSRPGEANEKLFF,TGCGCCAGCAGCCGTCCGGGAGAGGCTAATGAAAAACTGTTTTTT
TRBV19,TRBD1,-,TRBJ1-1,CASSPTGGNTEAFF,TGTGCCAGTAGCCCTACAGGGGGAAACACTGAAGCTTTCTTT
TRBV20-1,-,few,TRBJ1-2,CSASINYGYTF,TGCAGTGCTAGCATCAACTATGGCTACACCTTC
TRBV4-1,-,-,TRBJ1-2,CASSQALGGYTF,TGCGCCAGCAGCCAAGCCCTGGGGGGCTACACCTTC
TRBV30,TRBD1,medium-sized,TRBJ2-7,CAWRRQGSYEQYF,TGTGCCTGGAGGCGACAGGGAAGCTACGAGCAGTACTTC
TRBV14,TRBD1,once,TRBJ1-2,CASSPLAGQGHYGYTF,TGTGCCAGCAGCCCGCTAGCGGGACAGGGGCACTATGGCTACACCTTC
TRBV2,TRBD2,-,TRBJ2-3,CASSEQTGGPDTQYF,TGTGCCAGCAGTGAGCAGACGGGGGGGCCAGATACGCAGTATTTT
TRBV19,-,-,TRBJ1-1,CASSVNTEAFF,TGTGCCAGTAGTGTGAACACTGAAGCTTTCTTT
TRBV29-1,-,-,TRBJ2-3,CSVSRGGSDTQYF,TGCAGCGTTAGCAGGGGGGGATCTGATACGCAGTATTTT
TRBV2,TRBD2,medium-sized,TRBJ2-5,CASSEARGGQETQYF,TGTGCCAGCAGTGAAGCGCGGGGGGGCCAAGAGACCCAGTACTTC
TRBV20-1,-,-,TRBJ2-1,CSASRGGLYNEQFF,TGCAGTGCTAGTCGGGGCGGATTGTACAATGAGCAGTTCTTC
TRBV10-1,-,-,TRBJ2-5,CASKVRGRQETQYF,TGCGCCAGCAAGGTACGGGGGCGCCAAGAGACCCAGTACTTC
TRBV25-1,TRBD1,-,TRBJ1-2,CASSAPQGDGYTF,TGTGCCAGCAGTGCTCCACAGGGGGATGGCTACACCTTC
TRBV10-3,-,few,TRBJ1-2,CAISALVGTVSHTF,TGTGCCATCAGTGCCCTTGTCGGCACAGTGAGCCACACCTTC
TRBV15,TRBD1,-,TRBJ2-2,CATSRVQGSGELFF,TGTGCCACCAGCAGAGTACAGGGGAGCGGGGAGCTGTTTTTT
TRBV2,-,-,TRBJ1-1,CASPSRQTENTEAFF,TGTGCCAGCCCCTCACGACAGACCGAGAACACTGAAGCTTTCTTT
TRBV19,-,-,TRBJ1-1,CASSPQGLNTEAFF,TGTGCCAGTAGTCCCCAGGGACTGAACACTGAAGCTTTCTTT
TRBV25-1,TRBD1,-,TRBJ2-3,CASSALGTGKVDTQYF,TGTGCCAGCAGTGCCCTGGGGACAGGGAAAGTAGATACGCAGTATTTT
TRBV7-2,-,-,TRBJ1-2,CASSSAGNYGYTF,TGTGCCAGCAGCTCAGCAGGGAACTATGGCTACACCTTC